This T cell receptor beta chain comes out of a study of T cell responses to AZD1222 COVID-19 vaccine. V gave up 2 bases and J gave up 4 bases, with 18 bases separating them. Per the germline V gene, CDR1 is KGHDR and CDR2 is SFDVKD. The CDR3 totals 17 residues. Libraries were prepared by immunoSEQ multiplex PCR; TCRdb keeps only in-frame clonotypes and omits some of them. The sample contains 65,000 to 80,000 clones, roughly four fifths of which appear only once. The TCR originated in an adult who received the AZD1222 COVID-19 vaccine. The sample was peripheral blood, taken 28 days after the second AZD1222 dose. The chain combines TRBV24-1 with TRBJ2-3, with D unresolved. The CDR3 nucleotides read TGTGCCACCAGTGATTCAAGGATGGCGAGGACGGCAGATACGCAGTATTTT. It encodes CATSDSRMARTADTQYF.